This T cell receptor (beta chain) was recorded in a study of control samples from healthy donors and cancer patients. The assay was immunoSEQ multiplex PCR, and TCRdb's table has in-frame clones only and misses some. The table lists 150,000 or so clones, roughly 94% of them singletons. The sequence was collected from a man aged 40-55 years in good health. The sequencing sample was made of blood.

CDR3 in DNA: TGCGCCAGCAGCCAAGATTGGGCGGGGTTCGACACTGAAGCTTTCTTT. It encodes CASSQDWAGFDTEAFF. The J gene is TRBJ1-1, the V gene TRBV4-1; D not resolved. The germline CDR1 and CDR2 sequences are MGHRA and YSYEKL. CDR3 length equals 16 residues. V was shortened by 0 bases and J by 3 bases, with 14 bases between the two germline ends.